This paragraph covers one T cell receptor (beta chain) sequence. Its antigen is still unknown. The CDR3 runs to 11 residues. The germline V and J ends were trimmed by 5 bases and 9 bases, with 8 bases remaining between them. Germline V CDR1 and CDR2: SGHTA, FQGNSA. TCRdb keeps only in-frame clones here, not all; method: immunoSEQ multiplex PCR. The sample consists of about 140,000 clones, approximately 80% of them appearing once. The data were taken from a study of cytotoxic CD8 clonotypes in ibrutinib-treated CLL. Study-level findings and limits: Clonality increased at ibrutinib response and stayed stable in sustained remission. At progression, however, it fell back toward baseline. T-cell clonality at baseline went above that of age-matched healthy donors and rose and fell with circulating CD8+ T-cell counts. Sampling time points were not equivalent between sustained-remission and progressing patients.

Library input was 1.5 to 2 micrograms of DNA from cryopreserved PBMCs. Sample: PBMCs, taken after 12 months of ibrutinib treatment. The chain carries TRBV7-2 and TRBJ2-1, with D perhaps given as TRBD1 or TRBD2 (5 bases each). The receptor's source is a human donor with chronic lymphocytic leukemia. The CDR3 nucleotides read TGTGCCAGCAGCCCGAGGGGTGAGCAGTTCTTC. Translation gives CASSPRGEQFF.